This T cell receptor beta chain was recovered during a study of cytomegalovirus exposure and HLA in healthy donors. The PCR had 60 Vbeta and 13 Jbeta primers. Measured with immunoSEQ multiplex PCR; TCRdb has only the in-frame clones, and not every one. This table has 29,000 or so clones, approximately 62% appearing once. This clone was counted between two and nine times. One end of the junction does not line up with germline, which may come from a read error. Germline values: CDR1 SGHAT, CDR2 FQNNGV. The CDR3 is 17 amino acids. Material: PBMCs. The chain uses TRBV11-2 and TRBJ1-2, with 11 bases identical to TRBD1. This sequence was found in a male donor in good health and CMV-seropositive. The CDR3 spells CDSSPGTGGELSYGYTF. The CDR3 DNA follows: TGTGACAGCAGCCCGGGGACAGGGGGAGAACTTTCGTATGGCTACACCTTC.